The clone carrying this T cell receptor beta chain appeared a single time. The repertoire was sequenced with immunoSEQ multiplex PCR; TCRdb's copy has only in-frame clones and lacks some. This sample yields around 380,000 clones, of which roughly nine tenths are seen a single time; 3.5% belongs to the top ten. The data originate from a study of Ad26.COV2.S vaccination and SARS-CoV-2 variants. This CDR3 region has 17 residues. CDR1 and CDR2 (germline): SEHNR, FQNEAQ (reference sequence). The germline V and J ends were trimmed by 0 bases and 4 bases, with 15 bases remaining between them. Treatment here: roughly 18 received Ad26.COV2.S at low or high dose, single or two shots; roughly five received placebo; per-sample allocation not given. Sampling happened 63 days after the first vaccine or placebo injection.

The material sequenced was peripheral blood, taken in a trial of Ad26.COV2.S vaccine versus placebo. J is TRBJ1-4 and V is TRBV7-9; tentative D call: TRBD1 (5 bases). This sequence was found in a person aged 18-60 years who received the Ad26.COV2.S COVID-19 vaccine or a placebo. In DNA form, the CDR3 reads TGTGCCAGCAGCTTAGCCCAAATCAGGGACCTTAATGAAAAACTGTTTTTT. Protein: CASSLAQIRDLNEKLFF.